This entry describes one TCR beta chain. This specimen comes from a study of control samples from healthy donors and cancer patients. TCRdb keeps only in-frame clones here, not all; method: immunoSEQ multiplex PCR. The sample has 120,000 to 150,000 clones, approximately 92% seen once. Trimming shortened V by 2 bases and J by 3 bases, and 14 bases separated the two germline ends. Germline CDR1 is SGHDT and CDR2 is YYEEEE. The CDR3 runs to 16 residues. The source of this sequence is a young man in good health. The chain employs TRBV5-6 and TRBJ2-2; TRBD2 might be the D (6 bases). The sample comprised blood. The CDR3 DNA follows: TGTGCCAGCAGCTTAGTCGCCCAGCGGGACACCGGGGAGCTGTTTTTT. Protein: CASSLVAQRDTGELFF.